This TCR beta chain was sequenced during a study of blood T cell repertoires in COVID-19 (TCRdb year 2020). Study-wide context: The collaborator samples originated in the United States, Italy and Spain and spanned the acute and convalescent phases of COVID-19. The dataset comprised deeply sampled blood TCRbeta repertoires from subjects exposed to, actively infected with, or recovered from COVID-19. Where available, HLA class I and class II types were taken from metadata supplied by the sample provider and were not determined by assay-based typing. Samples came from the ongoing ImmuneRACE study (first 160 participants) plus 1,254 subjects from 6 global collaborators. The repertoires were released in a freely available public database meant as a resource for research on the immune response to SARS-CoV-2. Nearly every sample came with metadata listing a de-identified subject ID, COVID-19 status, age in years and sex. The material from the prospective study consisted of cDNA or gDNA derived from T cells, B-cell-depleted T cells, or PBMCs. Here is what the overall study found, with its caveats: The amount of clinical and demographic metadata varied by source and participant and was provided uncurated.

The CDR3 holds 13 amino acids from the cysteine to the phenylalanine. Here the CDR3 DNA is all that survives: 39 bases in frame from base 1. The germline V gene specifies MNHEY as CDR1 and SVGAGI as CDR2. The trim is 4 bases for V and 16 bases for J, with a gap of 20 bases between the germline ends. Collaborating institutions collected whole blood in K2EDTA tubes following their own protocols. For TCRbeta analysis, collaborator samples were shipped as frozen whole blood, as isolated PBMCs, or as DNA extracted from either sample type. A note on this clone: This receptor's antigen is unknown. Per-base quality was not reported, and no clone a single base away is much larger than it.

TCRbeta CDR3 regions were amplified from genomic DNA using the immunoSEQ Assay, a bias-controlled multiplex PCR. In the original analysis: The number of nucleated cells in each sample was estimated by amplification of reference gene primers within the assay. To quantify the absolute abundance of each unique TCRbeta CDR3 rearrangement, sequence reads were collapsed and filtered. For each sample, productive Simpson clonality was calculated as the square root of Simpson's diversity index over productive rearrangements. This immuneACCESS table, as held by TCRdb, lists in-frame sequences with V and J called but not all clones. Of the missing ones, under half trace to an unresolved V gene in checked studies; the others have no known cause. V and J calls and clone size are those listed in that table; D and trimming were worked out from the DNA. This sample lists roughly 140,000 clones; around nine tenths were detected once. The top ten clonotypes cover roughly 4.3% of the sample.

The specimen sequenced was peripheral blood. This sequence was found in a woman in her thirties or forties with acute or convalescent COVID-19. The chain joins TRBV6-5 to TRBJ2-1; D gene: possibly TRBD2, on 6 matching bases. The CDR3: CASSSLGGAADFF. The DNA is as follows: TGTGCCAGCAGTTCCCTAGGAGGGGCCGCAGATTTCTTC.